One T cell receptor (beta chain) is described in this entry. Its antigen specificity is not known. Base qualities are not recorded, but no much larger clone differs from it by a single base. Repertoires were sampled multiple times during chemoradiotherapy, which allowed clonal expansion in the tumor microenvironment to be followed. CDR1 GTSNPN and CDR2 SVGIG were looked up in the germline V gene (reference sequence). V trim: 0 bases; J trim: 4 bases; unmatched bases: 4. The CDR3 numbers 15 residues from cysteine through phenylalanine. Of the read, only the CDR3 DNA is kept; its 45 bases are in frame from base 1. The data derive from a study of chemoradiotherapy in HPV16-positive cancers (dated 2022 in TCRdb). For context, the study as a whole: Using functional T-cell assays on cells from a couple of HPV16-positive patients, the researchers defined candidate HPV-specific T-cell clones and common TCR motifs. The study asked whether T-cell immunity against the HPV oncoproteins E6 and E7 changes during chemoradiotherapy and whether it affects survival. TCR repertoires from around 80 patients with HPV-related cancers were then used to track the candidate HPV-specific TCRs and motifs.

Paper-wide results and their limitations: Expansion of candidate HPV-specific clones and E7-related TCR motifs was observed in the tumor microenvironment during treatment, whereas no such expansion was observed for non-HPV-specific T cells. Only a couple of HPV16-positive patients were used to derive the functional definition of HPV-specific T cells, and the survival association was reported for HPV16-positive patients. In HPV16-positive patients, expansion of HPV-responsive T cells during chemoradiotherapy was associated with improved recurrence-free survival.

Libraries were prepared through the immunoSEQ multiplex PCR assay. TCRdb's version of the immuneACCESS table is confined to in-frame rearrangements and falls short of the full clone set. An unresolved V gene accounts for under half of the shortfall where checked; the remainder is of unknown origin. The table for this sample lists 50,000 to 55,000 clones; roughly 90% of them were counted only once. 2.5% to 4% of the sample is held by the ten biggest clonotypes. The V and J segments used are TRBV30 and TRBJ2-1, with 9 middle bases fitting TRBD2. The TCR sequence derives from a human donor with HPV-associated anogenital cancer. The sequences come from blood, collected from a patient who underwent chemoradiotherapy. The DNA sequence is TGTGCCTGGAGTGTCGGCGGGGGGGCTTACAATGAGCAGTTCTTC. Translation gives CAWSVGGGAYNEQFF.